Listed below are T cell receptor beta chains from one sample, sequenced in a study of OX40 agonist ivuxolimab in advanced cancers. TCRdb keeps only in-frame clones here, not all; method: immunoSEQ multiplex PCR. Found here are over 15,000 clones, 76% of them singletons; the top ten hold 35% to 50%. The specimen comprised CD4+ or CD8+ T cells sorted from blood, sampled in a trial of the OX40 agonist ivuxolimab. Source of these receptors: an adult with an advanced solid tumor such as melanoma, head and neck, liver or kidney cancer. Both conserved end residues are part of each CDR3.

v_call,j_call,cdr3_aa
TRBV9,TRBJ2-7,CASSALPFNDRQYF
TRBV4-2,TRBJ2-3,CASSQDWPSADTQYF
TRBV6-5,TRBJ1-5,CASSKGHENQPQHF
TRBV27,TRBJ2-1,CASSFGGDGEQFF
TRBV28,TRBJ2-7,CASSLSRTGAYEQYF
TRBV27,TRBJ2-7,CASRDYNYYEQYF
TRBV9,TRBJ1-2,CASSVDGGRYGYTF
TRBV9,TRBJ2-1,CASSVAGTGSNNEQFF
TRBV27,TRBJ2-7,CASSGAGNYEQYF
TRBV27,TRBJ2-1,CASSLSRNEQFF
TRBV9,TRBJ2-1,CASSSREVEQFF
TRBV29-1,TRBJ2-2,CSVRLPNTGELFF
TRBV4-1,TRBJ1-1,CASSRPRGLNTEAFF
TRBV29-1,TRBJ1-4,CSVERQGFNEKLFF
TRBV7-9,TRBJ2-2,CASTSGTGELFF
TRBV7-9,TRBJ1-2,CASSLPETAAQYGYTF
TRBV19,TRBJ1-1,CASSISANTEAFF
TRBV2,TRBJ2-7,CASTGSYEQYF
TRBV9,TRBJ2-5,CASSGTGNQETQYF
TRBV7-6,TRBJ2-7,CASSQRGGSEQYF
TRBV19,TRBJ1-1,CASRPRGYTEAFF
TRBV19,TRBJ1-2,CASSYSGTGGLNGYTF
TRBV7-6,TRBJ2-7,CASSLALAGASYEQYF
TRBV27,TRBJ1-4,CASSSLTKWAMNEKLFF
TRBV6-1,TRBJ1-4,CATSRTGKHEKLFF
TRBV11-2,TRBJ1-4,CASSFPGNEKLFF
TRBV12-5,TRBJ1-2,CASGLGQMRGGYTF
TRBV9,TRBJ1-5,CASSVAGQGNQPQHF